Each of the 13 T cell receptor beta chains below was sequenced from the same sample in a study of Ad26.COV2.S vaccination and SARS-CoV-2 variants. Data came from immunoSEQ multiplex PCR; TCRdb stores just in-frame clones and leaves some out. The sample consists of over 110,000 clones, roughly 85% of them appearing once. Sequencing used peripheral blood, obtained after recovery from COVID-19. The receptor set was obtained from a human donor who had recovered from COVID-19.

The rearrangement links TRBV29-1 to TRBJ2-7; D is unclear. Looked up from germline, CDR1 is SQVTM and CDR2 is ANQGSEA. The CDR3 runs to 13 residues. V lost 5 bases, J lost 8 bases, and 19 bases lay in between. In DNA form, the CDR3 reads TGCAGCGTTTTTCGCCCGGACGGCAACAAGCAGTACTTC. It codes for CSVFRPDGNKQYF.

The CDR3 DNA reads as TGTGCCAGTACCGGGGGAGTGAGGAACACTGAAGCTTTCTTT. Residues: CASTGGVRNTEAFF. This rearrangement joins TRBV19 to TRBJ1-1, with D possibly being TRBD1 (5 bases). The length of the CDR3 is 14 residues. V lost 7 bases and J lost 1, with 13 bases in between. From germline, CDR1 is LNHDA and CDR2 SQIVND (reference sequence). The full variable domain, with the rest looked up from reference TRBV19 and TRBJ1-1, is DGGITQSPKYLFRKEGQNVTLSCEQNLNHDAMYWYRQDPGQGLRLIYYSQIVNDFQKGDIAEGYSVSREKKESFPLTVTSAQKNPTAFYLCASTGGVRNTEAFFGQGTRLTVV.

The chain uses TRBV5-1 and TRBJ2-1; D is tentatively TRBD1 or TRBD2 (5 bases each). The germline CDR1 and CDR2 sequences are SGHRS and YFSETQ. V was clipped by 4 bases and J by 10 bases, with 15 bases between them. The CDR3 is 13 residues long. CDR3 bases: TGCGCCAGCAGCCTTCGGGGCCGGAAAGAGCAGTTCTTC. This translates into CASSLRGRKEQFF.

The chain links TRBV18 to TRBJ2-2; the D is unclear. This CDR3 spans 14 amino acids. The germline V gene encodes CDR1 KGHSH and CDR2 LQKENI. With 3 bases removed from V and 2 bases from J, the gap between germline ends came to 7 bases. The CDR3 loop is CASSPVSNTGELFF. The CDR3, as DNA: TGTGCCAGCTCACCGGTTTCTAACACCGGGGAGCTGTTTTTT.

This clone was observed once. A read error may account for a junction end that differs from germline. The chain combines TRBV7-7 with TRBJ2-4, with TRBD1 identical over 9 bases. The germline gives CDR1 SSHAT, CDR2 FNYEAQ (reference sequence). This CDR3 spans 15 amino acids. For the CDR3, the DNA is TGTGCTAGCAGCTTTATAGGGACAGGGCAAGGGATTCAGTACTTC. Translation gives CASSFIGTGQGIQYF.

This clone was counted once. The chain combines TRBV6-5 with TRBJ1-5; D uncertain. This CDR3 comprises 15 residues. Deletions cut 0 bases from V and 0 bases from J, with 6 bases between. From germline, CDR1 is MNHEY and CDR2 SVGAGI. CDR3 nucleotide sequence: TGTGCCAGCAGTTACTCGGAAAATAGCAATCAGCCCCAGCATTTT. This sequence encodes CASSYSENSNQPQHF.

A single count supports this clone. The gene calls are TRBV18 and TRBJ2-2; a weak D match, TRBD1 (6 bases). The V end was cut by 3 bases, the J end by 5 bases, with 16 bases between. CDR3 size: 16 residues. Germline CDR1 KGHSH, CDR2 LQKENI. The CDR3 region has the DNA TGTGCCAGCTCACCCCAGACAGGCCCGGGGACCGGGGAGCTGTTTTTT. Translated: CASSPQTGPGTGELFF.

The J gene is TRBJ2-3, the V gene TRBV6-6; TRBD2 might be the D (7 bases). The germline CDR1 and CDR2 sequences are MNHNY and SVGAGI (reference sequence). The CDR3 is made up of 15 amino acids. Trimming left V 4 bases short and J 5 bases short, with 16 bases between. The CDR3 DNA is TGTGCCAGCAGTTTCCGAAGGGGGGGAGAAGATACGCAGTATTTT. It codes for CASSFRRGGEDTQYF.

This clone has a handful of counts. V gene TRBV6-1 combines with J gene TRBJ2-2; 7 bases are shared with TRBD1. The junction had 4 bases not matched to a gene; V was cut back by 3 bases and J by 3 bases. This CDR3 region has 15 residues. Germline CDR1 MNHNS, CDR2 SASEGT. The CDR3 nucleotides read TGTGCCAGCAGTGATCCCAGGGGGTACACCGGGGAGCTGTTTTTT. As protein: CASSDPRGYTGELFF.

This clone was seen a single time. The V call is TRBV7-9, the J call TRBJ2-1; D not resolved. Germline CDR1 is SEHNR and CDR2 is FQNEAQ (reference sequence). This CDR3 contains 12 residues. V gave up 6 bases and J gave up 10 bases, with 13 bases separating them. CDR3 amino acids: CASSSRVMEQFF. The DNA for the CDR3 is TGTGCCAGCAGTTCTAGGGTAATGGAGCAGTTCTTC. The full variable domain, its missing parts supplied by reference TRBV7-9 and TRBJ2-1, is DTGVSQNPRHKITKRGQNVTFRCDPISEHNRLYWYRQTLGQGPEFLTYFQNEAQLEKSRLLSDRFSAERPKGSFSTLEIQRTEQGDSAMYLCASSSRVMEQFFGPGTRLTVL.

This chain connects TRBV3-1 (or the pseudogene TRBV3-2) to TRBJ2-5, with 7 bases lining up with TRBD1. V dropped 3 bases and J dropped 5; count of bases not matched to a gene: 6. CDR1 and CDR2 from the germline V gene are LGHDT and YNNKEL (reference sequence). This CDR3 is built from 14 residues. The CDR3 DNA follows: TGTGCCAGCAGCCATGGACAGGTATGGGAGACCCAGTACTTC. Protein sequence: CASSHGQVWETQYF.

V and J are TRBV4-2 and TRBJ2-7, with TRBD2 identical over 11 bases. The ends lost 1 base at V and 6 bases at J; junction bases unmatched: 8. CDR1 is LGHNA and CDR2 is YNFKEQ in the germline V gene. The CDR3 covers 16 residues. In DNA form, the CDR3 reads TGTGCCAGCAGCCAAGCTAGTACTAGCGGGGGAGGCGAGCAGTACTTC. This sequence encodes CASSQASTSGGGEQYF.

This clone was observed a handful of times. The chain joins TRBV6-1 to TRBJ1-1, with D possibly TRBD1 on 5 matching bases. The CDR3 extends over 14 amino acids. The V gene lost 3 bases and the J gene lost 5 bases, with 13 bases spanning the gap. Germline loops: CDR1 MNHNS, CDR2 SASEGT. CDR3 protein: CASSDLRVETEAFF. DNA of the CDR3: TGTGCCAGCAGTGACCTCAGGGTGGAGACTGAAGCTTTCTTT.